A single sample gave rise to the 21 T cell receptor beta chains below, sequenced in a study of identical twins. TCRdb reprocessed the 5' RACE reads with MiXCR, giving one entry per CDR3 protein. The sample has 350,000 to 600,000 distinct CDR3 sequences, about 14% seen once. This sample also appeared in a second study, on yellow fever vaccine responses in identical twins.

The sample consisted of CD4+ T cells sorted from blood. The source of these receptors is a woman under 30 in good health.

This chain connects TRBV27 to TRBJ2-3; D is ambiguous. Germline CDR1 reads MNHEY; CDR2 reads SMNVEV (reference sequence). The CDR3 totals 15 residues. The V and J ends lost 9 bases and 4 bases respectively, with 20 bases between them. CDR3 amino acids: CASCSLPNRADTQYF. DNA for the CDR3: TGTGCCAGTTGTAGCCTTCCAAATCGGGCAGATACGCAGTATTTT.

This clonotype was counted once. The chain's CDR3 is CATSRAGGGGSPLHF. The CDR3 DNA reads as TGTGCCACCAGCAGAGCAGGGGGCGGTGGGTCACCCCTCCACTTT. The chain employs TRBV15 and TRBJ1-6; 8 bases are shared with TRBD1. CDR1 is LNHNV, CDR2 YYDKDF, per germline (reference sequence). Unmatched junction bases numbered 6, after V lost 1 base and J lost 10 bases. This CDR3 has 15 amino acids. The full variable domain, rest sourced from reference TRBV15 and TRBJ1-6, is DAMVIQNPRYQVTQFGKPVTLSCSQTLNHNVMYWYQQKSSQAPKLLFHYYDKDFNNEADTPDNFQSRRPNTSFCFLDIRSPGLGDTAMYLCATSRAGGGGSPLHFGNGTRLTVT.

The table lists this clonotype with a few counts. The chain carries TRBV7-2 and TRBJ2-5, with a tentative D call TRBD1 (6 bases). Germline values: CDR1 SGHTA, CDR2 FQGNSA. The CDR3 contains 13 residues. With 4 bases removed from V and 2 bases from J, the gap between germline ends came to 8 bases. The DNA of the CDR3 is TGTGCCAGCAGCTCACAGGGTCAAGAGACCCAGTACTTC. It encodes CASSSQGQETQYF.

In its sample, this clonotype was seen many times. The gene calls are TRBV5-6 and TRBJ2-5, with TRBD1 as a possible D gene (5 bases). V was shortened by 4 bases and J by 2 bases, with 9 bases between the two germline ends. Germline V gene lookup returns CDR1 SGHDT and CDR2 YYEEEE. The CDR3 consists of 13 residues. The CDR3 sequence: CASSLPGQETQYF. The DNA for the CDR3 is TGTGCCAGCAGCCTTCCAGGGCAAGAGACCCAGTACTTC. The variable domain in full, completed from reference TRBV5-6 and TRBJ2-5, reads DAGVTQSPTHLIKTRGQQVTLRCSPKSGHDTVSWYQQALGQGPQFIFQYYEEEERQRGNFPDRFSGHQFPNYSSELNVNALLLGDSALYLCASSLPGQETQYFGPGTRLLVL.

The rearrangement uses TRBV9 and TRBJ2-7, with 10 bases aligning to TRBD2. Trimming took 2 bases from V and 6 from J; bases not matched to a gene: 5. The V gene's germline CDR1 is SGDLS and CDR2 YYNGEE. This CDR3 has 14 residues. CDR3 DNA sequence: TGTGCCAGCAGCGTGGGACTAGCGATTTCCGAGCAGTACTTC. It is translated as CASSVGLAISEQYF. Combining the CDR3 with reference TRBV9 and TRBJ2-7 gives the whole variable domain DSGVTQTPKHLITATGQRVTLRCSPRSGDLSVYWYQQSLDQGLQFLIQYYNGEERAKGNILERFSAQQFPDLHSELNLSSLELGDSALYFCASSVGLAISEQYFGPGTRLTVT.

This clonotype was counted between two and nine times. CDR3 DNA: TGCGCCAGCAGCCAACTAGGGACAGTCTATGGCTACACCTTC. This sequence encodes CASSQLGTVYGYTF. This chain uses TRBV4-3 with TRBJ1-2; 7 bases fit TRBD1. Germline V gene lookup returns CDR1 LGHNA and CDR2 YSLEER. J gave up 4 bases and V 2 bases, and 4 bases lay outside the gene matches. The length of the CDR3 is 14 residues.

This clonotype was counted many times. The chain uses TRBV5-5 and TRBJ1-1; D possibly corresponds to TRBD1 (5 bases). The CDR3 has 14 amino acids. V lost 4 bases, J lost 0 bases, and 10 bases lay in between. Per the germline V gene, CDR1 is SGHKS and CDR2 is YYEKEE (reference sequence). This CDR3 reads CASSIDSVNTEAFF. The CDR3 bases are TGTGCCAGCAGCATAGACAGCGTGAACACTGAAGCTTTCTTT.

The chain employs TRBV10-2 and TRBJ2-3, with D unclear. This CDR3 is 13 amino acids long. Trimming removed 0 bases at V and 10 bases at J, with 11 bases between. Germline assignment: CDR1 WSHSY and CDR2 SAAADI. The DNA of the CDR3 is TGCGCCAGCAGTGAGTCTATCCAGCTGCCGCAGTATTTT. This codes for CASSESIQLPQYF.

This clonotype was detected many times. The gene calls are TRBV7-2 and TRBJ2-3, with a tentative D call TRBD1 (6 bases). CDR3 size: 15 residues. Germline V gene sequence: CDR1 SGHTA, CDR2 FQGNSA. Trimming pared 0 bases from V and 3 bases from J, leaving 10 bases between. The CDR3 protein is CASSLARGSTDTQYF. DNA for the CDR3: TGTGCCAGCAGCTTAGCGAGGGGGTCGACAGATACGCAGTATTTT.

This clonotype was picked up many times. The V and J genes are TRBV28 and TRBJ2-1; D gene uncertain. The CDR3 length is 13 residues. Germline V CDR1 and CDR2: MDHEN, SYDVKM. Trimming cost V 6 bases and J 2 bases, with 8 bases left between them. CDR3 nucleotide sequence: TGTGCCAGCAGCTTAGACACCTACAATGAGCAGTTCTTC. Encoded protein: CASSLDTYNEQFF.

This rearrangement joins TRBV29-1 to TRBJ2-2; 15 bases are shared with TRBD2. With 7 bases clipped from V and 6 bases from J, the junction kept 0 bases outside the gene matches. From germline, CDR1 is SQVTM and CDR2 ANQGSEA. This CDR3 contains 13 residues. The CDR3: CSGTSGGAGELFF. DNA of the CDR3: TGCAGCGGGACTAGCGGGGGGGCCGGGGAGCTGTTTTTT.

As concerns this clonotype: The junction and the germline gene differ at one end; a read error may be behind it. This sequence joins TRBV7-7 and TRBJ2-7, with 12 nucleotides matching TRBD1. CDR3 length: 15 amino acids. Per the germline V gene, CDR1 is SSHAT and CDR2 is FNYEAQ (reference sequence). CDR3 coding DNA: TGTGCTAGCAGCTCCCCCGGGACAGGGGGCCACGAGCAGTACTTC. Protein: CASSSPGTGGHEQYF.

This clonotype has ten or more counts. The V and J genes are TRBV5-6 and TRBJ2-5; tentatively, D is TRBD1 (6 bases). Germline V gene data show CDR1 as SGHDT and CDR2 as YYEEEE. The CDR3 is 14 amino acids. Trimming took off 0 bases at V and 5 bases at J, with 11 bases between the two ends. CDR3 loop: CASSLDRAEETQYF. CDR3 nucleotide sequence: TGTGCCAGCAGCTTGGACAGGGCGGAGGAGACCCAGTACTTC.

There are many counts of this clonotype. The chain employs TRBV4-1 and TRBJ2-1, with D hard to call. The ends were cut back, 0 bases at V and 4 bases at J, with 10 bases in the middle. The germline V gene has CDR1 MGHRA and CDR2 YSYEKL. The CDR3 spans 15 residues. The CDR3 nucleotides are TGCGCCAGCAGCCAAGAAGAGGTTGGTTACAATGAGCAGTTCTTC. Its protein is CASSQEEVGYNEQFF.

This clonotype was seen a handful of times. The J gene is TRBJ2-7, the V gene TRBV20-1; 7 bases map to TRBD1. Unmatched junction bases numbered 4, after V lost 0 bases and J lost 2 bases. The germline V gene encodes CDR1 DFQATT and CDR2 SNEGSKA (reference sequence). The CDR3 is 14 residues long. Here the CDR3 DNA reads TGCAGTGCTAGAGATGCGGACAGGACCTACGAGCAGTACTTC. The encoded protein is CSARDADRTYEQYF.

The chain uses TRBV3-1 and TRBJ2-7; D possibly corresponds to TRBD2 (6 bases). With 1 base removed from V and 2 bases from J, the gap between germline ends came to 12 bases. This CDR3 spans 15 amino acids. Germline CDR1 reads LGHDT; CDR2 reads YNNKEL (reference sequence). CDR3 sequence reads: CASSQGGLAPYEQYF. The CDR3 DNA sequence: TGTGCCAGCAGCCAAGGAGGGCTAGCGCCCTACGAGCAGTACTTC.

V is TRBV12-3 or TRBV12-4 and J is TRBJ2-2; D is perhaps TRBD2 (5 bases). The ends were cut back, 6 bases at V and 1 base at J, with 15 bases in the middle. The CDR3 has 16 residues. This CDR3 is CASSPPSNKNTGELFF. The CDR3, as DNA: TGTGCCAGCAGCCCCCCTAGCAACAAGAACACCGGGGAGCTGTTTTTT.

This clonotype was observed a handful of times. V and J are TRBV27 and TRBJ2-3, with D unresolved. CDR1 is MNHEY and CDR2 is SMNVEV in the germline V gene (reference sequence). CDR3 length equals 13 residues. V dropped 6 bases and J dropped 1 base, with 8 bases sitting between them. The CDR3 is CASRVIGTDTQYF. The CDR3 DNA follows: TGTGCCAGCAGGGTTATTGGCACAGATACGCAGTATTTT.

The chain is built from TRBV5-1 and TRBJ2-7; D remains ambiguous. This CDR3 region has 13 residues. Trimming took 0 bases from V and 5 from J, leaving 9 bases between them. Germline V CDR1 and CDR2: SGHRS, YFSETQ. The CDR3 protein is CASSLGGADEQYF. The CDR3 DNA sequence: TGCGCCAGCAGCTTGGGCGGAGCTGACGAGCAGTACTTC.

This clonotype has just a few counts. The chain has TRBV25-1 and TRBJ2-5; no clear D gene. V was cut by 7 bases and J by 5 bases, with 17 bases left in between. Germline lookup yields CDR1 MGHDK and CDR2 SYGVNS. The CDR3 runs to 14 residues. The CDR3 is CASIPDINGETQYF. The CDR3 coding sequence is TGTGCCAGCATCCCCGACATTAACGGGGAGACCCAGTACTTC. Using reference TRBV25-1 and TRBJ2-5 for the parts outside the CDR3, the full variable domain is EADIYQTPRYLVIGTGKKITLECSQTMGHDKMYWYQQDPGMELHLIHYSYGVNSTEKGDLSSESTVSRIRTEHFPLTLESARPSHTSQYLCASIPDINGETQYFGPGTRLLVL.

This clonotype was observed at least ten times. This chain connects TRBV20-1 to TRBJ2-5; D assignment may be TRBD1 or TRBD2 (5 bases each). The CDR3 length is 15 residues. Per the germline V gene, CDR1 is DFQATT and CDR2 is SNEGSKA (reference sequence). V dropped 2 bases and J dropped 3 bases, with 16 bases sitting between them. Here the CDR3 DNA reads TGCAGTGCTAGAAATACCAGGGAGCCCGAAGAGACCCAGTACTTC. This translates into CSARNTREPEETQYF.